This TCR beta chain was sequenced during a study of monozygotic twins with inflammatory bowel disease. Findings and caveats of the study: Support was absent for any single strong signal or clonotype linked to IBD.

This CDR3 comprises 15 residues. Germline V gene sequence: CDR1 SSHAT, CDR2 FNYEAQ (reference sequence). On this clonotype: The antigen is undetermined.

TCRdb re-called the 5' RACE reads and gives one entry per CDR3 protein, without DNA. The listing contains 150,000 to 200,000 distinct CDR3 sequences. This receptor was obtained from a human donor with ulcerative colitis or Crohn's disease, or a healthy co-twin of an affected twin (not recorded which). Sequencing was performed on blood. This chain connects TRBV7-7 to TRBJ2-2; lacking DNA, the TRBD1 call made by TCRdb goes unchecked. CDR3 in amino acids: CASRSGTGGTGELFF. The variable domain in full, completed from reference TRBV7-7 and TRBJ2-2, reads GAGVSQSPRYKVTKRGQDVTLRCDPISSHATLYWYQQALGQGPEFLTYFNYEAQPDKSGLPSDRFSAERPEGSISTLTIQRTEQRDSAMYRCASRSGTGGTGELFFGEGSRLTVL.